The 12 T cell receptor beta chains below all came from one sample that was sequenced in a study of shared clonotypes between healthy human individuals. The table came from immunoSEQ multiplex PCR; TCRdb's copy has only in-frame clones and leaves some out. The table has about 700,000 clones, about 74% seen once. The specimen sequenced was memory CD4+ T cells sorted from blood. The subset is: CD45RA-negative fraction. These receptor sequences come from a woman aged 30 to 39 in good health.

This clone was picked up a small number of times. The CDR3 nucleotides read TGCGCCAGCAGCTTGTTACTAGCGGGAGATGCGGGAGAGACCCAGTACTTC. Protein: CASSLLLAGDAGETQYF. The rearrangement uses TRBV5-1 and TRBJ2-5, with TRBD2 matching over 11 bases. CDR1 and CDR2 from the germline V gene are SGHRS and YFSETQ. J was trimmed by 4 bases and V by 1 base; bases with no gene match: 9. This CDR3 has 17 residues.

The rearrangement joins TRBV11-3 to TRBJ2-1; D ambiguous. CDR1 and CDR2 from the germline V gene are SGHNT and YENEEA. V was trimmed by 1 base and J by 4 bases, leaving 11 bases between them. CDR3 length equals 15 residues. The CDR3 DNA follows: TGTGCCAGCAGCTTAGGGAGAACCGGGTACAATGAGCAGTTCTTC. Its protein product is CASSLGRTGYNEQFF.

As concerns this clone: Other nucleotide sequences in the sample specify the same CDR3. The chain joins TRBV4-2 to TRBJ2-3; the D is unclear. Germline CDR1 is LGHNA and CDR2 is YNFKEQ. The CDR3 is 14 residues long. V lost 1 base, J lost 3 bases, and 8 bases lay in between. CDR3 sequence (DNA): TGTGCCAGCAGCCAAGGAACCTCGACAGATACGCAGTATTTT. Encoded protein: CASSQGTSTDTQYF.

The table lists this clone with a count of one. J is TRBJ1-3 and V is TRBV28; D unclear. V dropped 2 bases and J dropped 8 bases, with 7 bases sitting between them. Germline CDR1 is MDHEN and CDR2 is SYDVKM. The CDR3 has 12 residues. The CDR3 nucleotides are TGTGCCAGCAGTTTAAATCGACACACCATATATTTT. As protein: CASSLNRHTIYF.

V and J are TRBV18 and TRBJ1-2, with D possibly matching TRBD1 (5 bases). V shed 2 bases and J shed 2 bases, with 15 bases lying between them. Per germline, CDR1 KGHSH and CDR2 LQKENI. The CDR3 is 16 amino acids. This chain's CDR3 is CASSPIGAEKNYGYTF. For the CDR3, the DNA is TGTGCCAGCTCACCAATCGGGGCAGAAAAGAACTATGGCTACACCTTC. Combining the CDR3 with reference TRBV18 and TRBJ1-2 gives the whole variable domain NAGVMQNPRHLVRRRGQEARLRCSPMKGHSHVYWYRQLPEEGLKFMVYLQKENIIDESGMPKERFSAEFPKEGPSILRIQQVVRGDSAAYFCASSPIGAEKNYGYTFGSGTRLTVV.

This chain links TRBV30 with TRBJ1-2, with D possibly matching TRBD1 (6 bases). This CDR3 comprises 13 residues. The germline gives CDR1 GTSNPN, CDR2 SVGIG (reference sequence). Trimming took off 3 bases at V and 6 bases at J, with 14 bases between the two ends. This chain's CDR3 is CAWRRLQGDGYTF. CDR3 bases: TGTGCCTGGAGGAGACTACAGGGAGATGGCTACACCTTC.

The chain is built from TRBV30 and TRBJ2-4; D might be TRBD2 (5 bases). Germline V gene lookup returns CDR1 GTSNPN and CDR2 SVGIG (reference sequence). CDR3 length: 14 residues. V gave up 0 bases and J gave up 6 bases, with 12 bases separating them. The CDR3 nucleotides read TGTGCCTGGAGTGTAAAGGGCGGAGGAAACATTCAGTACTTC. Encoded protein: CAWSVKGGGNIQYF.

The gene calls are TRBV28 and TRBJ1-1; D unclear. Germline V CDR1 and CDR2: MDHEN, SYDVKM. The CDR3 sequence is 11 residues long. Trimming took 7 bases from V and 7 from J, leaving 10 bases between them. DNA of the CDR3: TGTGCCAGCAAAATTGGCCGTGAAGCTTTCTTT. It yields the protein CASKIGREAFF.

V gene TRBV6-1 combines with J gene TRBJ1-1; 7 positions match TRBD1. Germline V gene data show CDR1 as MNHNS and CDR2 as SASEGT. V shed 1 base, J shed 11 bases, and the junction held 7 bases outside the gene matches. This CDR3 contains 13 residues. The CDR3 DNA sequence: TGTGCCAGCAGTGAAGTTCGTACAGGGGTGGCTTTCTTT. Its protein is CASSEVRTGVAFF.

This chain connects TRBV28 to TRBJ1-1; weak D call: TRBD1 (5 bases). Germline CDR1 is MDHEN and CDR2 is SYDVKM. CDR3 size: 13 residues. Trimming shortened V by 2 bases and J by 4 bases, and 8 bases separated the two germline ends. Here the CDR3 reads CASSLGGGTEAFF. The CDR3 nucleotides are TGTGCCAGCAGTTTAGGGGGGGGCACTGAAGCTTTCTTT. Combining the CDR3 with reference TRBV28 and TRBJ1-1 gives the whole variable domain DVKVTQSSRYLVKRTGEKVFLECVQDMDHENMFWYRQDPGLGLRLIYFSYDVKMKEKGDIPEGYSVSREKKERFSLILESASTNQTSMYLCASSLGGGTEAFFGQGTRLTVV.

The CDR3 region is CASTSGQGLIPYGYTF. CDR3 bases: TGTGCCAGCACCTCGGGACAGGGACTCATTCCTTATGGCTACACCTTC. The V call is TRBV28, the J call TRBJ1-2; TRBD1 agrees at 9 bases. V trimming: 7 bases; J trimming: 5 bases; junction bases outside the gene matches: 14. Germline loops: CDR1 MDHEN, CDR2 SYDVKM. CDR3 length: 16 amino acids.

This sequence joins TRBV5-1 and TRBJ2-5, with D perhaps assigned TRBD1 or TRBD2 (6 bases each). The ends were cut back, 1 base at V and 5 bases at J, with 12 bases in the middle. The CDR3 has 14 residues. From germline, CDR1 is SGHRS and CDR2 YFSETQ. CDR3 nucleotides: TGCGCCAGCAGCTTGAGTACAGGGAGGGAGACCCAGTACTTC. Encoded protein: CASSLSTGRETQYF.